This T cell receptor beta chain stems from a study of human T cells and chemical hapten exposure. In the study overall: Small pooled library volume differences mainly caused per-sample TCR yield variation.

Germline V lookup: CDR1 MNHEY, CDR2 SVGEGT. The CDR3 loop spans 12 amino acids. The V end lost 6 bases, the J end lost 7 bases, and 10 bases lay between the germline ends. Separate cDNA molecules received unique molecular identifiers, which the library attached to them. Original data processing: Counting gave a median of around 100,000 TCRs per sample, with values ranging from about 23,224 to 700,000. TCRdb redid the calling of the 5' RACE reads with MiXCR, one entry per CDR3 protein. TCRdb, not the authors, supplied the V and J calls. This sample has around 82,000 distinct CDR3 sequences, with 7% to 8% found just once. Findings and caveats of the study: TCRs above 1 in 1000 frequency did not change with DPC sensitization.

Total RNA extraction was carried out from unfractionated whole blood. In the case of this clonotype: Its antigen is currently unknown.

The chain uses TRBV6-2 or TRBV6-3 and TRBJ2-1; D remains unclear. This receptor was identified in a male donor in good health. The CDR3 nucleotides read TGTGCCAGCAGCCTCGCCGTGAATGAGCAGTTCTTC. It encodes CASSLAVNEQFF.